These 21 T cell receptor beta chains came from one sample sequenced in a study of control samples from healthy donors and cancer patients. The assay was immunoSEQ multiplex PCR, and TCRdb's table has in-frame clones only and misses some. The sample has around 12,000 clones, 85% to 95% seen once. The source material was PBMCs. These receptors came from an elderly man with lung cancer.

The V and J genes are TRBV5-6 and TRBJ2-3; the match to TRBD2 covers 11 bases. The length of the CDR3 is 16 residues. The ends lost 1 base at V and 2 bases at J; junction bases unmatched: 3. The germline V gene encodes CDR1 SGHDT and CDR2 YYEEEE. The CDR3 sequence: CASSLLAGGLTDTQYF. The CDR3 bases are TGTGCCAGCAGCTTGCTAGCGGGGGGTCTCACAGATACGCAGTATTTT.

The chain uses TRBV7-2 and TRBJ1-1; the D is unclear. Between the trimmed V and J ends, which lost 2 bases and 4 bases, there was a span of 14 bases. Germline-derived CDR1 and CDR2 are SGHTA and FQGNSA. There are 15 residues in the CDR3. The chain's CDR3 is CASSLFAGLGTEAFF. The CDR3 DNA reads TGTGCCAGCAGCTTATTTGCGGGCCTGGGCACTGAAGCTTTCTTT.

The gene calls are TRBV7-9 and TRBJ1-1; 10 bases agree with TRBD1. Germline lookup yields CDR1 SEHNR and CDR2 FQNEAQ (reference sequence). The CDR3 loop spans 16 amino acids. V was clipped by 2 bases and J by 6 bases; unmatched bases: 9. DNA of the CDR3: TGTGCCAGCAGCTTACTGCCGGGACAGGGGCCCCCTGAAGCTTTCTTT. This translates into CASSLLPGQGPPEAFF.

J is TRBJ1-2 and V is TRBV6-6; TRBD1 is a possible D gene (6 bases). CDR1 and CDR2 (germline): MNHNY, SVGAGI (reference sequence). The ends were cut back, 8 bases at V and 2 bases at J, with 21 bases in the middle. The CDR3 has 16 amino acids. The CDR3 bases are TGTGCCAGCCGGAAGCCAACGACAGGCGAGAACTATGGCTACACCTTC. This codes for CASRKPTTGENYGYTF.

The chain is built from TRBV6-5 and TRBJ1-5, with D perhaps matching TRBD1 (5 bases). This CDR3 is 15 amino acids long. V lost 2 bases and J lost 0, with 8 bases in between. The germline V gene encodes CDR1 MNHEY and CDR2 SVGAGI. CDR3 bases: TGTGCCAGCAGTTACGCAGGGTATAGCAATCAGCCCCAGCATTTT. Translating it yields CASSYAGYSNQPQHF.

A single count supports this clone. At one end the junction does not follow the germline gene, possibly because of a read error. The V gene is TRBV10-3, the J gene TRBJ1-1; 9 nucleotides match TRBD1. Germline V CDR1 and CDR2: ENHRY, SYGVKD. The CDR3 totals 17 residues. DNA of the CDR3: TGTGCCATCAGTCGACCTCCGGGACAGGGTGGAGGCACTAAAGCTTTCTTT. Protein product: CAISRPPGQGGGTKAFF.

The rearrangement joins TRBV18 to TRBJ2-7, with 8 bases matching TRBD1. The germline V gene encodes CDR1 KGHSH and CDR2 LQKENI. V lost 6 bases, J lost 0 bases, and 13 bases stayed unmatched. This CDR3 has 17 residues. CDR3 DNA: TGTGCCAGCTCGCGTATCCAGGGGGCAGGGAGCTCCTACGAGCAGTACTTC. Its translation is CASSRIQGAGSSYEQYF.

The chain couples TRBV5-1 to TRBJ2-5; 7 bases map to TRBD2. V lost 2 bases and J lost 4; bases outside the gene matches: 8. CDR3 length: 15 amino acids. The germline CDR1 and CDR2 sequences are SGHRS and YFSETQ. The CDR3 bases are TGCGCCAGCAGCTTATCTAGCGGCCTGGGAGAGACCCAGTACTTC. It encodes CASSLSSGLGETQYF.

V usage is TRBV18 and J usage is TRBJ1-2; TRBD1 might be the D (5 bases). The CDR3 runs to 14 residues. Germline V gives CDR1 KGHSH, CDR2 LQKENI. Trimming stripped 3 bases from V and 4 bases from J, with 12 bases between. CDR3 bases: TGTGCCAGCTCACCGACAGAGGGCCCCTATGGCTACACCTTC. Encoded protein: CASSPTEGPYGYTF.

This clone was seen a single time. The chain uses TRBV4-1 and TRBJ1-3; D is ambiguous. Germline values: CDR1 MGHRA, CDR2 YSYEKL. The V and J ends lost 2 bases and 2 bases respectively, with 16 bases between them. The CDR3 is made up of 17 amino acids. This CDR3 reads CASSQLGQLAPGNTIYF. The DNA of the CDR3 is TGCGCCAGCAGCCAATTGGGCCAGTTGGCCCCTGGAAACACCATATATTTT.

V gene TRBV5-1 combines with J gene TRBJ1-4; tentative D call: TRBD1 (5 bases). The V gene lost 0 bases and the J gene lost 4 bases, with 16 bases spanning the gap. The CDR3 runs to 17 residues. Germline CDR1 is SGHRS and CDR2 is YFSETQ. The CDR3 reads CASSLGQGLTINEKLFF. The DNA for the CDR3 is TGCGCCAGCAGCTTGGGCCAGGGATTAACCATTAATGAAAAACTGTTTTTT.

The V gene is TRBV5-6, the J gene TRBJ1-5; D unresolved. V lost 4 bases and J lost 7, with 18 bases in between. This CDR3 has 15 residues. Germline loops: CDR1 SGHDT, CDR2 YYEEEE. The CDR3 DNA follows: TGTGCCAGCAGCCCCTGGCGGTCCGCCGGGCAGCCCCAGCATTTT. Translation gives CASSPWRSAGQPQHF. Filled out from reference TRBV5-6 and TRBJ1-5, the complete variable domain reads DAGVTQSPTHLIKTRGQQVTLRCSPKSGHDTVSWYQQALGQGPQFIFQYYEEEERQRGNFPDRFSGHQFPNYSSELNVNALLLGDSALYLCASSPWRSAGQPQHFGDGTRLSIL.

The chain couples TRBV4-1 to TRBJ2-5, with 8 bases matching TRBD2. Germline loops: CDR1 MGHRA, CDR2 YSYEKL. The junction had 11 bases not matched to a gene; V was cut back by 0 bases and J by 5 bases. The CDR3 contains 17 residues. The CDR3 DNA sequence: TGCGCCAGCAGCCAAGAATTTTACGGCGGGGGGCGGGAGACCCAGTACTTC. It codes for CASSQEFYGGGRETQYF.

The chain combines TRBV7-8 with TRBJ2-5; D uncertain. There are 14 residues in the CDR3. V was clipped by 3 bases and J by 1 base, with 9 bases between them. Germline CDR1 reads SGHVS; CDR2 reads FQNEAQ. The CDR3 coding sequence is TGTGCCAGCAGCTTTGGTGTAGTCCAAGAGACCCAGTACTTC. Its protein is CASSFGVVQETQYF.

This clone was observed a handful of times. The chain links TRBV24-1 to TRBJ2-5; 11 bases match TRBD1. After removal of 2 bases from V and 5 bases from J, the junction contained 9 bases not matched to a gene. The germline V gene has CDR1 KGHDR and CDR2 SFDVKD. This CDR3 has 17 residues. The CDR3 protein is CATSDSHRTGGLETQYF. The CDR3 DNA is TGTGCCACCAGTGATTCTCACCGGACAGGGGGCTTGGAGACCCAGTACTTC.

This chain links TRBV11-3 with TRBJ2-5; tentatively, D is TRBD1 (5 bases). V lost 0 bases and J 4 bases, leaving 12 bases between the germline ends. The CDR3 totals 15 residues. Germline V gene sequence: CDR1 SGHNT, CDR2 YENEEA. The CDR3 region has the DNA TGTGCCAGCAGCTTAGATCATGGGGCTGGAGAGACCCAGTACTTC. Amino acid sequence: CASSLDHGAGETQYF.

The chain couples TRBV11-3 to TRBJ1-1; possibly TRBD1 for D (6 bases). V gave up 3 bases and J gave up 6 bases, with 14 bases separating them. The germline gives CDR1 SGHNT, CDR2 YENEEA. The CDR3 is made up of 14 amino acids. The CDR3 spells CASSLSTGYPEAFF. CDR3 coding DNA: TGTGCCAGCAGCTTGAGTACAGGGTACCCTGAAGCTTTCTTT. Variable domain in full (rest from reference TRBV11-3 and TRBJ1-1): EAGVVQSPRYKIIEKKQPVAFWCNPISGHNTLYWYLQNLGQGPELLIRYENEEAVDDSQLPKDRFSAERLKGVDSTLKIQPAELGDSAVYLCASSLSTGYPEAFFGQGTRLTVV.

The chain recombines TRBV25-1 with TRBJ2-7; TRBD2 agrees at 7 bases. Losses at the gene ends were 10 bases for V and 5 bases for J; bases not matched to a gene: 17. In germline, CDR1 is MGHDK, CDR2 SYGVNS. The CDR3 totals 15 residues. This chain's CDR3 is CATVGREGLVHEQYF. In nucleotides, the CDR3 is TGTGCCACCGTGGGAAGGGAGGGGCTCGTCCACGAGCAGTACTTC.

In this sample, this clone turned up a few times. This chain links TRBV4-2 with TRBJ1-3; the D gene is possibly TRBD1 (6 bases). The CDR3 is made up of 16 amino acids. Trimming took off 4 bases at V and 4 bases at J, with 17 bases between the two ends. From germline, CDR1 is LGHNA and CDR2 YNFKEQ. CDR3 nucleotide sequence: TGTGCCAGCAGCCGGGCGGGGGGGGCGCCCGGAAACACCATATATTTT. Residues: CASSRAGGAPGNTIYF.

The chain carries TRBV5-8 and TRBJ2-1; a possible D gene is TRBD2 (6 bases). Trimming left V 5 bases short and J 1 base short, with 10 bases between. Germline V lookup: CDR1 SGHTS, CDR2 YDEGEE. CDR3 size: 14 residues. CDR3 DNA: TGTGCCAGCAGTTACGGGACTTCCTACAATGAGCAGTTCTTC. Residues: CASSYGTSYNEQFF.

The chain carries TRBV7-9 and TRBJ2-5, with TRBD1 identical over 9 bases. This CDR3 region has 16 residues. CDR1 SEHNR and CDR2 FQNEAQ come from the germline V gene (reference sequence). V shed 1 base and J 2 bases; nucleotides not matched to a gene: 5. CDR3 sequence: CASSLGDRVAQETQYF. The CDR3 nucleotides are TGTGCCAGCAGCTTAGGGGACAGGGTGGCGCAAGAGACCCAGTACTTC. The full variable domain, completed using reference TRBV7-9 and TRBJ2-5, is DTGVSQNPRHKITKRGQNVTFRCDPISEHNRLYWYRQTLGQGPEFLTYFQNEAQLEKSRLLSDRFSAERPKGSFSTLEIQRTEQGDSAMYLCASSLGDRVAQETQYFGPGTRLLVL.